A selection of T cell receptor beta chains follows, all from one sample in a study of blood T cell repertoires in COVID-19. The protocol was immunoSEQ multiplex PCR, while the TCRdb copy is restricted to in-frame clones and leaves out a portion. The data contain 200,000 to 250,000 clones, around 82% of them singletons. Specimen: peripheral blood. These receptors all come from an elderly woman with active or convalescent COVID-19. CDR3s include the opening cysteine and the closing phenylalanine or tryptophan. A D gene is named only where the DNA matches it firmly. Expanded clones get a size class; other rows say once, few or many, or leave the size out.

j_call,clone_size,d_call,v_call,cdr3_nt,cdr3_aa
TRBJ2-5,NA,NA,TRBV10-3,TGTGCCATCAGTGAGTCCAGAGAGACCCAGTACTTC,CAISESRETQYF
TRBJ2-7,once,NA,TRBV2,TGTGCCAGCAGTGTAGAAGGAGGGGTCCAATCCTACGAGCAGTACTTC,CASSVEGGVQSYEQYF
TRBJ2-7,NA,NA,TRBV3-1/TRBV3-2,TGTGCCAGCAGCCTGGACAGCCTCAGTTCCTACGAGCAGTACTTC,CASSLDSLSSYEQYF
TRBJ2-3,NA,TRBD1,TRBV2,TGTGCCAGCAAGTTCCGGGACAGTAGGACAGATACGCAGTATTTT,CASKFRDSRTDTQYF
TRBJ1-2,NA,NA,TRBV5-1,TGCGCCAGCAGAGAGGGGGTTGATGGCTACACCTTC,CASREGVDGYTF
TRBJ2-3,NA,NA,TRBV2,TGTGCCAGCAGTGAATTCAGGGCTCCCTTTACAGATACGCAGTATTTT,CASSEFRAPFTDTQYF
TRBJ2-3,NA,TRBD1,TRBV6-5,TGTGCCAGCAGCGGACAGGCCCGAAGCACAGATACGCAGTATTTT,CASSGQARSTDTQYF
TRBJ1-1,NA,NA,TRBV29-1,TGCAGCGTTGTTGACATCGGTAACACTGAAGCTTTCTTT,CSVVDIGNTEAFF
TRBJ1-2,NA,NA,TRBV28,TGTGCCAGCAGTTTGGAGCTAGGTACTGATGGCTACACCTTC,CASSLELGTDGYTF
TRBJ1-1,NA,NA,TRBV21-1,TGTGCCAGCAGCAAGGGGACAGGGGGGGACACTGAAGCTTTCTTT,CASSKGTGGDTEAFF
TRBJ2-5,NA,TRBD2,TRBV3-1/TRBV3-2,TGTGCCAGCAGCCAAGGGCTTGGAGCGGGGGACCAAGAGACCCAGTACTTC,CASSQGLGAGDQETQYF
TRBJ1-4,NA,NA,TRBV7-6,TGTGCCAGCAGCCCCCATTTTGCAACTAATGAAAAACTGTTTTTT,CASSPHFATNEKLFF
TRBJ2-5,few,NA,TRBV7-7,TGTGCCAGCAGCTTAGGGCGGACAGCCCAAGAGACCCAGTACTTC,CASSLGRTAQETQYF
TRBJ2-1,NA,TRBD1,TRBV12-3/TRBV12-4,TGTGCCAGCATCCTGGACAGGGACAATGAGCAGTTCTTC,CASILDRDNEQFF
TRBJ2-6,NA,NA,TRBV7-8,TGTGCCAGCAGCTTCGGGCACAGGGCGGACTCTGGGGCCAACGTCCTGACTTTC,CASSFGHRADSGANVLTF